The entry below gives a single T cell receptor beta chain sequence along with its context. An input of about 0.5 to 1 ug of RNA was subjected to reverse transcription using random hexamers. Amplification of TCR beta CDR3 spanned 54 Vbeta and 13 Jbeta via immunoSEQ multiplex PCR. Each CDR3 protein is one row after TCRdb ran MiXCR on the immunoSEQ multiplex PCR reads. The profile shows over 100,000 distinct CDR3 sequences, around 94% of them singletons. In germline, CDR1 is SGHDT, CDR2 YYEEEE. The CDR3 length is 14 residues. Trimming took 3 bases from V and 4 from J, leaving 12 bases between them. Fulfillment of recently defined diagnostic criteria for definite or probable disease was shown by the patients with Susac syndrome. The sample is drawn from a study of CD8 T cells in Susac syndrome. Study as a whole: Active disease was present in over 5 of the sequenced Susac syndrome patients, whereas fewer than 10 of them were in remission.

This rearrangement joins TRBV5-6 to TRBJ2-3; D is undetermined. This receptor was identified in a human donor with Susac syndrome. Sequenced sample: CD8+ T cells from PBMCs. The chain's CDR3 is CASSSLGEADTQYF. CDR3 nucleotide sequence: TGTGCCAGCAGCTCCCTTGGGGAAGCAGATACGCAGTATTTT.